A selection of T cell receptor beta chains follows, all from one sample in a study of tumor and adjacent non-tumor tissue in lung cancer. TCRdb processed the multiplex PCR reads anew with MiXCR; each CDR3 protein has one entry. The profile shows 200,000 to 250,000 distinct CDR3 sequences, about 71% of them singletons. Specimen: lung tumor tissue. The receptors were sampled from a man between 60 and 75 years old with non-small cell lung cancer. Both conserved end residues are part of each CDR3. A D gene is named only where the DNA matches it firmly. Size tells how often a clone was seen (once, few, many) or the class of an expanded clone, and some rows leave it out.

few,TRBV13,-,TRBJ2-1,TGTGCCAGCAGCTTAGGACTAGCTGCCTACAATGAGCAGTTCTTC,CASSLGLAAYNEQFF
few,TRBV6-2/TRBV6-3,TRBD1,TRBJ1-2,TGTGCCAGCAGTTACTTAACGGACAGGGGAGGCGGCTACACCTTC,CASSYLTDRGGGYTF
-,TRBV12-3/TRBV12-4,-,TRBJ1-5,TGTGGCAACAGTTTTTCGGGGGGTCAGCCCCAGCATTTT,CGNSFSGGQPQHF
-,TRBV11-3,TRBD2,TRBJ2-1,TGTGCCAATAGTCCTCTTGGGACTAGCGGAAATGAGCAGTTCTTC,CANSPLGTSGNEQFF
-,TRBV4-2,TRBD2,TRBJ2-7,TGTTCCAGCAGCCACCTGTCAGGGCGGGAGTTTTACGAGCAGTACTTC,CSSSHLSGREFYEQYF
once,TRBV4-2,TRBD2,TRBJ2-5,TGCACCAGCAGCCAAAGGACTAGCAAAGAGACCCAGTACTTC,CTSSQRTSKETQYF
-,TRBV20-1,-,TRBJ2-1,TGCAGTGTTAGTATTAGGACTCCCGGGGGCGATGAGCAGTTCTTC,CSVSIRTPGGDEQFF
-,TRBV5-1,-,TRBJ2-7,TGCGCCAGCCGTGGATCGACTTACGAGCAGTACTTC,CASRGSTYEQYF
many,TRBV11-2,TRBD2,TRBJ2-1,TGTGCCAGCAGCTTAGATGGGGGGGGGTACAATGAGCAGTTCTTC,CASSLDGGGYNEQFF
-,TRBV12-3/TRBV12-4,TRBD1,TRBJ2-5,TGTGCCAACAGGACGGGACAGGGGAGGCAAGAGACCCAGTACTTC,CANRTGQGRQETQYF
few,TRBV19,-,TRBJ1-1,TGTGCCAGTAGTATCTTGACGAACACTGAAGCTTTCTTT,CASSILTNTEAFF
-,TRBV4-1,TRBD1,TRBJ2-2,TGCGCCAGCAGCCAACTACAGGGGGCCGCTAACACCGGGGAGCTGTTTTTT,CASSQLQGAANTGELFF
few,TRBV6-1,-,TRBJ1-2,TGTGCCAGCAGTGGTTACGGTCTTAACTATGGCTACACCTTC,CASSGYGLNYGYTF
-,TRBV20-1,TRBD2,TRBJ2-1,TGCAGTGCTAGCTCTCTGACGCGGGGGGGCAATGAGCAGTTCTTC,CSASSLTRGGNEQFF
few,TRBV20-1,TRBD1,TRBJ1-4,TGCAGTGCTAGACCTCTCGACAGGGGGGGAACTAATGAAAAACTGTTTTTT,CSARPLDRGGTNEKLFF
many,TRBV6-2/TRBV6-3,-,TRBJ2-1,TGTGCCAGCAGCCGACTAGGGATCAATGAGCAGTTCTTC,CASSRLGINEQFF
-,TRBV6-5,TRBD1,TRBJ2-2,TGTGCCAGCAAGGGACAGGGAGATACCGGGGAGCTGTTTTTT,CASKGQGDTGELFF
-,TRBV11-2,-,TRBJ1-2,TGTGCCAGCAGCCCGGGTATCACGTATGGCTACACGTTC,CASSPGITYGYTF
-,TRBV6-5,-,TRBJ1-3,TGTGCCAGCAGTTTCCCTAGGTTGGGAAACACCATATATTTT,CASSFPRLGNTIYF
few,TRBV5-4,TRBD1,TRBJ1-1,TGTGCCAGCAGCACGCAGGGGGCGTACACTGAAGCTTTCTTT,CASSTQGAYTEAFF
-,TRBV20-1,-,TRBJ1-6,TGCAGTGCTAGACCACGGGTTGGGACACTTAAAATTAATTCACCCCTCCACTTC,CSARPRVGTLKINSPLHF
many,TRBV4-3,-,TRBJ2-2,TGCGCCAGCAGCCAAGGACATGCGGGAATAGGCGGGGAGCTGTTTTTT,CASSQGHAGIGGELFF
once,TRBV6-1,-,TRBJ2-5,TGTGCCAGCAGTGAAAATGAAATCGGGGTTCAAGAGACCCAGTACTTC,CASSENEIGVQETQYF